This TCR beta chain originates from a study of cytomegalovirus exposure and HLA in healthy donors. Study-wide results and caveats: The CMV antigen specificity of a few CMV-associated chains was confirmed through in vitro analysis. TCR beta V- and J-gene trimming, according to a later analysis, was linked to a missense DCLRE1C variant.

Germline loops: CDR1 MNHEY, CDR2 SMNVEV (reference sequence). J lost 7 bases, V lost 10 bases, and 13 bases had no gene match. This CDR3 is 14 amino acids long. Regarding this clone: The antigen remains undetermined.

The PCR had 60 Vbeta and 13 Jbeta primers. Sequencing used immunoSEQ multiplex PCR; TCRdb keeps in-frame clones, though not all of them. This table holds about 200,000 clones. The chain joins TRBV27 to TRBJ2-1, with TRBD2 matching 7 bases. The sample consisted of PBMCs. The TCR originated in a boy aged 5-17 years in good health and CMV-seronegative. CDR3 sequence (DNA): TGTGCCAATATGATTACCCTCGGGGGGAATGAGCAGTTCTTC. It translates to CANMITLGGNEQFF.